This TCR beta chain was retrieved from a study of CD8 T cells in Susac syndrome. Turning to the study itself: There were Susac syndrome patients who were therapy-naive at blood draw, others on corticosteroids, and others on intravenous immunoglobulin alone. Broader study findings: In total CD8+ repertoires, more than 15 Susac-specific public clones were found, and four or five in CD8+ TEMRA repertoires.

Reverse transcription used roughly 0.45 to 1 ug RNA and random hexamers. TCRdb used MiXCR to reprocess the immunoSEQ multiplex PCR reads, holding one entry per CDR3 protein. The sample consists of about 140,000 distinct CDR3 sequences, approximately 95% of them appearing once. Negative magnetic isolation gave CD8+ and CD4+ cells; FACS enriched CD8+ TEMRA. As to this clonotype: Antigen specificity is unknown.

The CDR3 runs 16 residues. CDR1 is GTSNPN, CDR2 SVGIG, per germline (reference sequence). The V and J ends lost 0 bases and 8 bases, in that order; junction bases with no gene match: 11. The sequence came from a human donor with Susac syndrome. Sample: CD8+ T cells from PBMCs. The chain employs TRBV30 and TRBJ2-1, with TRBD1 identical over 9 bases. The DNA for the CDR3 is TGTGCCTGGAGTGTGCCCGGGACAGGGAATCGCGATGAGCAGTTCTTC. Translated: CAWSVPGTGNRDEQFF.